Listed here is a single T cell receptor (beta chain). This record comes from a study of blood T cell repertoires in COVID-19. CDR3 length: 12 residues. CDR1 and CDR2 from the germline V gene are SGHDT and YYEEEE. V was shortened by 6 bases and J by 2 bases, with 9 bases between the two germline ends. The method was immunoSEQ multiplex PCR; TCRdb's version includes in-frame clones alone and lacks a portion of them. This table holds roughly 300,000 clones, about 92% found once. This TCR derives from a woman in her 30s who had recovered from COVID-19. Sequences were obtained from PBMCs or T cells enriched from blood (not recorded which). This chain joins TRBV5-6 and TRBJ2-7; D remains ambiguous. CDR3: CASNDGAYEQYF. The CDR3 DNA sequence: TGTGCCAGCAACGACGGAGCCTACGAGCAGTACTTC.